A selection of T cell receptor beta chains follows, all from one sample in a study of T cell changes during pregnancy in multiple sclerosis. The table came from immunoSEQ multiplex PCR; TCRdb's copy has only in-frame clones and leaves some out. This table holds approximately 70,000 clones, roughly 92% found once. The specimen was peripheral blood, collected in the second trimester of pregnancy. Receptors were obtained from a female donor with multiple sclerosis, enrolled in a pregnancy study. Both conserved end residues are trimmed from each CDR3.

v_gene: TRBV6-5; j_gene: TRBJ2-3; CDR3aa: ASQGTQANTDTQY
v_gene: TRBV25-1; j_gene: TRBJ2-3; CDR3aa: ASSRSNTQY
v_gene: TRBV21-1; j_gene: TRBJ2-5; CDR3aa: ASSNIAGGGQETQY
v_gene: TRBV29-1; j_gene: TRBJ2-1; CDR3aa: SVGTPAGASYNEQF
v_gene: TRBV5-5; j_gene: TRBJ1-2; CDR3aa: ASSPLTGGHYGYT
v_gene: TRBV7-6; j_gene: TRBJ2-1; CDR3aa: ASSLSSTADNEQF
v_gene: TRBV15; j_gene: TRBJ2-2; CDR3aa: ATSKGRQGAGGELF
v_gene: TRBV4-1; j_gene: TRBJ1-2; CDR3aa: ASSDAGGYGYT
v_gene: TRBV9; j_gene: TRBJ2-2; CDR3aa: ASSTRQDRGSGIYTGELF
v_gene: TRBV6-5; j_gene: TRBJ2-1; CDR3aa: ASSSPGLFGNEQF
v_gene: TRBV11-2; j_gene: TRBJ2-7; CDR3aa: ASSSIRGFDEQY
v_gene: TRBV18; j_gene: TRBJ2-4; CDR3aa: ASSPLPNSPQAKNIQY
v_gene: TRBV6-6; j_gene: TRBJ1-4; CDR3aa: ASSYSGEKLF
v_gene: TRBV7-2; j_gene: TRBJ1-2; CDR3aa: ASSPQGSYGYT
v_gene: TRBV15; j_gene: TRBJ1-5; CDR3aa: ATSRAGTGGDQPQH
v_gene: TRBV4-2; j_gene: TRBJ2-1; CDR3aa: ASSRGQYNEQF
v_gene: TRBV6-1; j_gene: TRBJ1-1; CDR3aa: ASSEREGDGRAF
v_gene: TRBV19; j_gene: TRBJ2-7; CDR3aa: ASSIEGGTAFYEQY
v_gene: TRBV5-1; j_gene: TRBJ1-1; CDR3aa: ASSLGAEAF
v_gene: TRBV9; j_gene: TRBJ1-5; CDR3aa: ASSASGTGEQPQH
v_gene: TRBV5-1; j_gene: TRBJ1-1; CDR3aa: ASSPGQANTEAF
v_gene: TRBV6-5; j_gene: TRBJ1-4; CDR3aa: ASSYGSAANEKLF
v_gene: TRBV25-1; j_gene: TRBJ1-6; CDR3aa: ASRTGTYNSPLH
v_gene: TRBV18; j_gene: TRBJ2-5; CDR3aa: ASSPAFLAEGETQY
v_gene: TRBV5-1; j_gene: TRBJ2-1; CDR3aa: ASSLLAGGNHEQF
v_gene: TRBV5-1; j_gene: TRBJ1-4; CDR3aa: ASRGEAATNEKLF
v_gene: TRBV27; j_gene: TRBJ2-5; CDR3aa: ASSLGGSDETQY
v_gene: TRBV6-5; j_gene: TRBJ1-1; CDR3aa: ASSAGSATEAF
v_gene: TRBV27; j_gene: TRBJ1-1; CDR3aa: ASRDQGSGNTEAF
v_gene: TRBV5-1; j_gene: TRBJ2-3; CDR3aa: ASSLGVPRGRALGRTDTQY
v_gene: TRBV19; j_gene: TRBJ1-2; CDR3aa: ASSRQGYGYT
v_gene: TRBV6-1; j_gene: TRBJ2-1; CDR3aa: ASRLSTEYNEQF
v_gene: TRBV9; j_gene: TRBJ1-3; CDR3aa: ASSVDGGSSGNTIY
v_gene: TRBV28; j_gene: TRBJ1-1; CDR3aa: ASSLGFGGTEAF
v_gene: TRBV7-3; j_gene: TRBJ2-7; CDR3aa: ASSSTPSSPYEQY
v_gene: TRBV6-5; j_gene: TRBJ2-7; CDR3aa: ASSYIQGQTYEQY
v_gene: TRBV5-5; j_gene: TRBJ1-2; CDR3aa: ASITTPGQGRYGYT
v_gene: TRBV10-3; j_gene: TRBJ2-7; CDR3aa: AISGSTGPSYEQY
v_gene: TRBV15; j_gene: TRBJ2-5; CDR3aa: ATSRTGTGASQY
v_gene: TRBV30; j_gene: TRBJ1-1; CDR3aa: AQKLRGETEAF
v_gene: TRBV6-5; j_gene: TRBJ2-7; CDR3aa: ASWTGSYEQY
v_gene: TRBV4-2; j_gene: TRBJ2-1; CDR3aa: ASSQDGQTYNEQF
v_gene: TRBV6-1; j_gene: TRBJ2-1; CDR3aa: ASSSRDREYNEQF
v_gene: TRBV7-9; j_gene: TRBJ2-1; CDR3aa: ASSLTSGRNLHNEQF
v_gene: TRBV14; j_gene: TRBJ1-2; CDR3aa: ASSHLRTGNGYT
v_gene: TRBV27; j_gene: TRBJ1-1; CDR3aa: ASSLQGMNTEAF
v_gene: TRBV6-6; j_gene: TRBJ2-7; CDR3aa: ASSYRAGLPYEQY
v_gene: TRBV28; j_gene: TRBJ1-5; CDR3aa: ASSLGAYSNQPQH
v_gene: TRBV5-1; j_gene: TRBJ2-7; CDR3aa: ASSPREENFYEQY
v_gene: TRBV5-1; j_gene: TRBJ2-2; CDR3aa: ASSPDSGGAGDTGELF
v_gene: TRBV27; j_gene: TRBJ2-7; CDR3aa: ASSLRGQVAYEQY
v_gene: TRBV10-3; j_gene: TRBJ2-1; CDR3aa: AISESGASYNEQF
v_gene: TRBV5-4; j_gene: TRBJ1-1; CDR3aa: ASSMDRGTVEAF
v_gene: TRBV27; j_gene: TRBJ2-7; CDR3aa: ASSLKGQGNYEQY
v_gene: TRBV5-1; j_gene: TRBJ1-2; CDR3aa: ASSAGTGTGGYT
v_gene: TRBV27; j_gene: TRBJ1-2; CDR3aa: ASSPGQTYGYT
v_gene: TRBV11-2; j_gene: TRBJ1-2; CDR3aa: ASSPYQTGNYGYT
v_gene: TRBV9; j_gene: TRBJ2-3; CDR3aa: ASSVGGTDTQY